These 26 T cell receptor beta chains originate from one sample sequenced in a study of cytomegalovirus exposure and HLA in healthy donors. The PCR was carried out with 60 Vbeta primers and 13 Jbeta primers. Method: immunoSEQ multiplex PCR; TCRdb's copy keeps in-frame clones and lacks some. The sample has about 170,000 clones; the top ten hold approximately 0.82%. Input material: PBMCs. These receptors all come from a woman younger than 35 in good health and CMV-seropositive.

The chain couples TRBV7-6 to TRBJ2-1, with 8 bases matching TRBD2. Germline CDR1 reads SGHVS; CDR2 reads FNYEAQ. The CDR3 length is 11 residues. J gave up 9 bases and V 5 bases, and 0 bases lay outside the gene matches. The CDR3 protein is CASSAGGEQFF. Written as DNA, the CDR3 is TGTGCCAGCAGCGCGGGGGGTGAGCAGTTCTTC. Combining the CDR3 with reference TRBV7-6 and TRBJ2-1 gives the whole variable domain GAGVSQSPRYKVTKRGQDVALRCDPISGHVSLYWYRQALGQGPEFLTYFNYEAQQDKSGLPNDRFSAERPEGSISTLTIQRTEQRDSAMYRCASSAGGEQFFGPGTRLTVL.

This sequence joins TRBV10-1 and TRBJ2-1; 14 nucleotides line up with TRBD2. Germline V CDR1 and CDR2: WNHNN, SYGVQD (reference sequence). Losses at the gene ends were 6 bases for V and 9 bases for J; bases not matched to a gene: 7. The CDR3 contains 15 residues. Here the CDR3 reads CASSPGLAGASEQFF. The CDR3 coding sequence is TGCGCCAGCAGCCCGGGACTAGCGGGAGCTTCTGAGCAGTTCTTC.

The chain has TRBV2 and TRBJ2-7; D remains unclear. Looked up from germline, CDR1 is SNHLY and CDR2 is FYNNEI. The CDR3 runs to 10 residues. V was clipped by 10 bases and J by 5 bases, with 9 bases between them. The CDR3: CAIRRDEQYF. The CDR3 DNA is TGTGCCATAAGACGGGACGAGCAGTACTTC.

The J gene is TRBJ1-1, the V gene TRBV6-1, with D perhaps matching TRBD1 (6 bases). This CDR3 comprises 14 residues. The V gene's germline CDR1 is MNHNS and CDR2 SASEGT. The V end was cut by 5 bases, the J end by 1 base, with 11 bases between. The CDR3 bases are TGTGCCAGCAGTAAGGGACACCAGAACACTGAAGCTTTCTTT. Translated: CASSKGHQNTEAFF.

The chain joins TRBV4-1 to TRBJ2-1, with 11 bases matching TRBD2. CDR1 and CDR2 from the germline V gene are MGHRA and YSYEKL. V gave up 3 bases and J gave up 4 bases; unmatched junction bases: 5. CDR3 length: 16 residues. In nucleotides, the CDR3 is TGCGCCAGCAGCCAGCTGGGACTAGCGGATTACAATGAGCAGTTCTTC. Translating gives CASSQLGLADYNEQFF.

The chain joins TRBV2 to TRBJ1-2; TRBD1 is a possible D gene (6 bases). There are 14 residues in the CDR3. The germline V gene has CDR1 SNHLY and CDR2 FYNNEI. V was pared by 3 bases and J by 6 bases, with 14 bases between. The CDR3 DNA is TGTGCCAGCAGTGAGGTTCGACAGGTGGATGGCTACACCTTC. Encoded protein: CASSEVRQVDGYTF.

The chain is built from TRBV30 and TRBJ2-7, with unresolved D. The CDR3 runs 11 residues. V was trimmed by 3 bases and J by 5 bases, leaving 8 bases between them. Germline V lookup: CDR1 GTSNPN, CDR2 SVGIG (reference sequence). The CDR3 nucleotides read TGTGCCTGGAGGGGCATAAACGAGCAGTACTTC. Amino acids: CAWRGINEQYF.

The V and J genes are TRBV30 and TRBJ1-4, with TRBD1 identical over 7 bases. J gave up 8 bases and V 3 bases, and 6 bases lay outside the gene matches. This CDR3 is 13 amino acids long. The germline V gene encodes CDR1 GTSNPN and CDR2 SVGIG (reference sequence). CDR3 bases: TGTGCCTGGAGGCGACAGGGCGGAGAAAAACTGTTTTTT. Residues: CAWRRQGGEKLFF.

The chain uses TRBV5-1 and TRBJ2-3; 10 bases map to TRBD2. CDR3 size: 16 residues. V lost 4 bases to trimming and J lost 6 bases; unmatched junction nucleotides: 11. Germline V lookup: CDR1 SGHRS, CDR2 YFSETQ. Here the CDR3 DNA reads TGCGCCAGCAGCACCCGGACTAGCGGACTTCCTGATACGCAGTATTTT. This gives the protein CASSTRTSGLPDTQYF.

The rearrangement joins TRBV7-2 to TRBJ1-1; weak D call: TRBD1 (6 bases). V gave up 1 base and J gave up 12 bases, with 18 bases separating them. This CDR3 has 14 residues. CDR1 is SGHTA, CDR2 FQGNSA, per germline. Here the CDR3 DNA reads TGTGCCAGCAGCTTAGGGGGGACACCGTCAATGTCTTTCTTT. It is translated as CASSLGGTPSMSFF.

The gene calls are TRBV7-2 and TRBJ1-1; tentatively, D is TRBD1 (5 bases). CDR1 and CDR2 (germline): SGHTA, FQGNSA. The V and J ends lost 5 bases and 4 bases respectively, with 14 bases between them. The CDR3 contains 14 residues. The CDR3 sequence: CASSGLGGSTEAFF. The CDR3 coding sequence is TGTGCCAGCAGCGGACTGGGGGGATCCACTGAAGCTTTCTTT. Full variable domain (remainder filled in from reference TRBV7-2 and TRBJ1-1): GAGVSQSPSNKVTEKGKDVELRCDPISGHTALYWYRQSLGQGLEFLIYFQGNSAPDKSGLPSDRFSAERTGGSVSTLTIQRTQQEDSAVYLCASSGLGGSTEAFFGQGTRLTVV.

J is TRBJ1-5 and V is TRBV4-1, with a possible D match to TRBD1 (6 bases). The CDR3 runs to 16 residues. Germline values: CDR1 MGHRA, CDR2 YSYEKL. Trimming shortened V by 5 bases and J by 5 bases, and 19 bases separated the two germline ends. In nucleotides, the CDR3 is TGCGCCAGCAGCGACCTGGGGGCCAGACAAGATCAGCCCCAGCATTTT. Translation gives CASSDLGARQDQPQHF.

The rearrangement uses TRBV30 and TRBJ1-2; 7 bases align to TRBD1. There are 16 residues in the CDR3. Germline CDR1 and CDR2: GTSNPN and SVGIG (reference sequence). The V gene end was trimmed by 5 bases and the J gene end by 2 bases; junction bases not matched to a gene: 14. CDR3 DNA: TGTGCCTGGTCCGACCCGCGCAGGGGGACGAACTATGGCTACACCTTC. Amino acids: CAWSDPRRGTNYGYTF.

The CDR3 loop is CASRWDRLNTEAFF. The CDR3 DNA is TGTGCCAGCAGATGGGACAGACTGAACACTGAAGCTTTCTTT. The rearrangement joins TRBV2 to TRBJ1-1, with TRBD1 matching over 7 bases. The J segment lost 0 bases and the V segment lost 6 bases, leaving 4 bases of the junction unmatched. This CDR3 contains 14 residues. Germline CDR1 is SNHLY and CDR2 is FYNNEI.

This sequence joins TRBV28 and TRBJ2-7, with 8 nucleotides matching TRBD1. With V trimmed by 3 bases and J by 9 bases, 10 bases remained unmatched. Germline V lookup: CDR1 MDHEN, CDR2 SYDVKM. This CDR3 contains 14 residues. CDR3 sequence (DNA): TGTGCCAGCAGTTTCCGGGACAGGCCCTCAGGGCAGTACTTC. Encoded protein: CASSFRDRPSGQYF.

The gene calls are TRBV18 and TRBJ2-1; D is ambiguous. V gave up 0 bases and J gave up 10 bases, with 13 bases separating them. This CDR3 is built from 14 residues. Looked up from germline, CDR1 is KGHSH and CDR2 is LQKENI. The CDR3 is CASSPPVTPTEQFF. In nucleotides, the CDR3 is TGTGCCAGCTCACCACCGGTCACACCCACCGAGCAGTTCTTC.

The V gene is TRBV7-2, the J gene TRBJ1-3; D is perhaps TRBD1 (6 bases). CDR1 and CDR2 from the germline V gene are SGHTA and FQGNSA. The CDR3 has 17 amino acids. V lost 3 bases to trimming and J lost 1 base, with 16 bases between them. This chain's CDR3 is CASSFAGVTGSGNTIYF. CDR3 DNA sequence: TGTGCCAGCAGCTTCGCAGGGGTTACAGGGTCTGGAAACACCATATATTTT. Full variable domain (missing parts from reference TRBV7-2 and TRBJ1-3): GAGVSQSPSNKVTEKGKDVELRCDPISGHTALYWYRQSLGQGLEFLIYFQGNSAPDKSGLPSDRFSAERTGGSVSTLTIQRTQQEDSAVYLCASSFAGVTGSGNTIYFGEGSWLTVV.

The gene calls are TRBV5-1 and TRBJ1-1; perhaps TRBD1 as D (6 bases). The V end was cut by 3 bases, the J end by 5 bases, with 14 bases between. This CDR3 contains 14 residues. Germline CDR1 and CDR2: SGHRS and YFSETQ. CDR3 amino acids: CASSSQGSGTEAFF. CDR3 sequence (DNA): TGCGCCAGCAGCTCGCAGGGGTCTGGAACTGAAGCTTTCTTT.

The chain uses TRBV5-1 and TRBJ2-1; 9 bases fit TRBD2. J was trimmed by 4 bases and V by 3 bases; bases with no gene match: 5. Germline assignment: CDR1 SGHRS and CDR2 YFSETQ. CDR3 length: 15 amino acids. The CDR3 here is CASSWLAGGYNEQFF. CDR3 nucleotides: TGCGCCAGCAGCTGGCTTGCGGGAGGGTACAATGAGCAGTTCTTC.

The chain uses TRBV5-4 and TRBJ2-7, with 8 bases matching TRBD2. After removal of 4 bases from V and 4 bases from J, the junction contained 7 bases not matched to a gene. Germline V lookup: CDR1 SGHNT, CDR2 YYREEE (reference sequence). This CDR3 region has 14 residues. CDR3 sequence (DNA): TGTGCCAGCAGCCACTCGGGGACTAGTTACGAGCAGTACTTC. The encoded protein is CASSHSGTSYEQYF.

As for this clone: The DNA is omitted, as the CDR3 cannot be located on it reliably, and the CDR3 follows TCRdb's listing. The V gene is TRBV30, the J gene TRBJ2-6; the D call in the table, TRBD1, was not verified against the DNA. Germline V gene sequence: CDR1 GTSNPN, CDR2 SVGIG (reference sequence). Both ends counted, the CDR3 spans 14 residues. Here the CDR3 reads CAWSVGAGANVPTF.

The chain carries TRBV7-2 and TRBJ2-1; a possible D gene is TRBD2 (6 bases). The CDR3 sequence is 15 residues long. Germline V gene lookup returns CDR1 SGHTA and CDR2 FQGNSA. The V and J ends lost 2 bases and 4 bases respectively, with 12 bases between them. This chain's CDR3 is CASSLSRSGYNEQFF. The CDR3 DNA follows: TGTGCCAGCAGCTTATCCCGAAGCGGGTACAATGAGCAGTTCTTC.

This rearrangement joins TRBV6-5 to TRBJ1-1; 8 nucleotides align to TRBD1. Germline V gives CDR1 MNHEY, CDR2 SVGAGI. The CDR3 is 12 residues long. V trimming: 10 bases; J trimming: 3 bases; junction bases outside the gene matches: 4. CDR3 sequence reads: CATRQGYTEAFF. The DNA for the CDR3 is TGTGCCACAAGACAGGGGTACACTGAAGCTTTCTTT.

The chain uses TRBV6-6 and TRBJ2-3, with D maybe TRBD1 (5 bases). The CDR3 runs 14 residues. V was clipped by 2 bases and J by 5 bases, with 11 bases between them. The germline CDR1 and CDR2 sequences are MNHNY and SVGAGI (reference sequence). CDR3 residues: CASSYVDTGDTQYF. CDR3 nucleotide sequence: TGTGCCAGCAGTTACGTGGACACAGGAGATACGCAGTATTTT.

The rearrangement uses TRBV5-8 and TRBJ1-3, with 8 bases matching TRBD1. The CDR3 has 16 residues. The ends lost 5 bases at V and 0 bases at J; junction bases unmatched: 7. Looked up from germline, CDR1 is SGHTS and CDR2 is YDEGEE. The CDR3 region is CASRGPGQDSGNTIYF. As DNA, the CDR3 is TGTGCCAGCAGGGGTCCGGGACAGGACTCTGGAAACACCATATATTTT.

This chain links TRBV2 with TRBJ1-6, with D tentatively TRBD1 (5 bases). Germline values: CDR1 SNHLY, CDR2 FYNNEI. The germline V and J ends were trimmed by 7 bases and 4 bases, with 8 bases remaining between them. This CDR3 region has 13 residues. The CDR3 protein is CASIRGYNSPLHF. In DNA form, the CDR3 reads TGTGCCAGCATAAGGGGATATAATTCACCCCTCCACTTT.